This TCR beta chain was identified during a study of T cells in Graves' hyperthyroidism and ophthalmopathy (dated by TCRdb to about 2019). Some background on the complete study: Peripheral blood was sampled at the time of initial diagnosis, prior to any treatment. In addition, the study compared T-cell repertoires in thyroid tissue and in blood from 6 or 7 Graves' hyperthyroidism patients. To identify TCR V-J signatures that set the groups apart, the researchers used a discovery cohort of 90 to 100 patients, made up of 40 to 45 with Graves' ophthalmopathy and some 58 with stable Graves' hyperthyroidism. The approximately 90 discovery patients were randomly split 7:3 into training and test sets. Following sampling, methimazole starting at 30 mg daily was given to hyperthyroidism patients, and high-dose intravenous methylprednisolone was given to ophthalmopathy patients. Prospective prediction of ophthalmopathy was tested in an independent validation cohort of 18 hyperthyroidism patients and some 17 patients who later progressed to ophthalmopathy. The paper describes TCR Vbeta CDR3 sequencing of 135 peripheral blood samples, made up of roughly 45 ophthalmopathy patients, around 73 hyperthyroidism patients and roughly 17 progressor patients.

On this clonotype: The antigen this receptor binds is unknown. It has no much larger one-base neighbor in the sample; base qualities were not kept.

Moderately to severely active disease, a Clinical Activity Score of at least 3, a NOSPECS grade of at least 4, and a duration under 3 months were present in ophthalmopathy patients. The study excluded patients with uncontrolled infections, other autoimmune diseases, pregnancy or lactation. Clinical symptoms, serum thyroxine and TRAb, thyroid ultrasound, and orbital computed tomography formed the basis for the diagnoses. PBMCs were separated from roughly 10 ml of fresh peripheral blood using Ficoll-Paque density gradient centrifugation. Total RNA was extracted with Trizol reagent, and quality was checked on an Agilent 2100 Bioanalyzer. Results and caveats for the whole study, not just this receptor: No statistical method was used to set the sample size in advance, and investigators knew the group allocation. A 13 V-J signature model separated ophthalmopathy from stable hyperthyroidism, with approximately 87% sensitivity and about 81% specificity in cross-validation and 80%/75% in testing. Most expanded thyroid clonotypes (frequency above 0.001) were also detected in blood, a finding suggesting that blood repertoires may reflect thyroid immune responses. In validation, progression to ophthalmopathy was predicted by the model with approximately 67% sensitivity and 72% to 85% specificity, a median of approximately 6.5 months before onset.

The TCR beta CDR3 regions were amplified from RNA transcripts. The first round of RT-PCR for the TCR CDR3 was performed with the HTBI primer set and the Qiagen OneStep RT-PCR kit. The libraries were constructed in a second round of multiplex PCR and then size-selected and purified. The libraries were sequenced on an Illumina HiSeq2000 using paired-end 100 bp reads. The authors' analysis ran thus. SOAPnuke was used to process the raw data, removing reads that contained adapters or uncalled bases, had a mean Phred below 15, or lacked an exact match to the constant primer or identifier. COPE v1.2.5 was used to merge the high-quality paired reads, and each unique nucleotide sequence was defined as a clonotype. MiTCR v1.1 was used to align the clonotypes against IMGT TRBV, TRBD and TRBJ reference segments. The analysis included only V-J combinations with a frequency above 0.0001, which together covered 99.2% of the repertoires. A TCS score was defined as the ratio between F50 (clonal expansion) and ExV (chaos), using BLOSUM62-based TCRdist between CDR3 peptides within each V-J. Welch's t-statistics and random forest reduced around 510 V-J features to 13, which were used in a naive Bayes classifier (R e1071). The similarity between thyroid and blood repertoires was quantified using the Morisita-Horn index. TCRdb cleaned the public reads at Q25 with fastp, built clones with MiXCR and kept in-frame beta chains. Merged by CDR3 protein, the rows form single entries marked with the most common genes and DNA. TCRdb's processing, not the authors', yielded these V and J calls. The sample has approximately 600,000 distinct CDR3 sequences on record, roughly 15% of them singletons. The biggest ten clones account for approximately 4.3% of the sample.

The source of this sequence is a woman in her thirties or forties with Graves' ophthalmopathy. The specimen was blood.

The CDR3 corresponds to CASSRLSNQPQHF. The DNA is as follows: TGTGCCAGCAGCCGACTTAGCAATCAGCCCCAGCATTTT. The chain is made from TRBV7-9 and TRBJ1-5, with the D gene too uncertain to name. The CDR3 starts with the cysteine, ends with the phenylalanine, and has 13 residues. The only DNA kept is the CDR3, 39 bases in frame from the first base. V is pared back by 5 bases and J by 0 bases, with 5 bases lying between the germline termini. CDR1 SEHNR and CDR2 FQNEAQ are derived from the germline V gene (reference sequence). With the portions outside the CDR3 filled from the reference TRBV7-9 and TRBJ1-5 genes, the complete variable region becomes DTGVSQNPRHKITKRGQNVTFRCDPISEHNRLYWYRQTLGQGPEFLTYFQNEAQLEKSRLLSDRFSAERPKGSFSTLEIQRTEQGDSAMYLCASSRLSNQPQHFGDGTRLSIL.